This TCR beta chain stems from a study of shared clonotypes between healthy human individuals. The authors loaded roughly 200 ng DNA, around 30,000 T cell genomes, into sorted-subset replicate PCRs. This table comes from immunoSEQ multiplex PCR, and its TCRdb copy is limited to in-frame clones, with some not included. The sample lists approximately 740,000 clones; around 67% were seen once. CDR3 length: 16 residues. V was clipped by 5 bases and J by 2 bases, with 15 bases between them. CDR1 is LNHDA and CDR2 is SQIVND in the germline V gene (reference sequence). This clone was observed a few times. This clonotype originated in a woman aged 25 to 39 in good health. Sequenced: memory CD4+ T cells sorted from blood. Specified subset: CD45RA-negative fraction. The rearrangement uses TRBV19 and TRBJ1-4; D not certain. The DNA for the CDR3 is TGTGCCAGTAGTCCCCGGCCCTACGCGACTAATGAAAAACTGTTTTTT. Protein product: CASSPRPYATNEKLFF.